This T cell receptor (beta chain) stems from a study of T-cell reconstitution after alpha-beta-depleted transplantation in children. Germline V gives CDR1 MNHEY, CDR2 SMNVEV (reference sequence). The CDR3 runs to 13 residues. V lost 6 bases, J lost 10 bases, and 16 bases lay in between. Unique molecular identifiers were incorporated during preparation of the TCRbeta library. TCRdb re-called the PCR reads with MiXCR, one entry per CDR3 protein. The profile shows around 250,000 distinct CDR3 sequences, approximately 9.8% of them singletons. This TCR came from a human donor who donated a stem cell graft to a child with SCID. The sample in question was PBMCs from the stem cell graft donor, obtained from the stem cell graft. The V gene is TRBV27, the J gene TRBJ1-5; D is perhaps TRBD1 (6 bases). CDR3 bases: TGTGCCAGCAGGCGGACAGTAGGAGCACCCCAGCATTTT. Amino acids: CASRRTVGAPQHF.